The source of this T cell receptor (beta chain) is a study of low-dose radiotherapy and immunotherapy resistance in tumors. Study details: Doses delivered to Cohort 2 were 1 Gy per fraction every two weeks, amounting to 13 Gy over 26 weeks. The study gave patients oral aspirin 300 mg daily for four cycles from cycle 1 day 1. The drug cyclophosphamide was given into a vein at 200 mg/m2 every two weeks, one day before radiation and immunotherapy.

Covering alpha and beta chains, TRAV- and TRBV-specific primers were used for the first-strand cDNA. TCR amplification used about 18 PCR cycles, a constant-region primer and a V-primer adapter. TCRdb reprocessed the reads via MiXCR and lists one record per CDR3 protein. The top ten hold around 0.98% of the sample, which has about 89,000 distinct CDR3 sequences, more than 8% seen once. Time point described: before trial treatment. Eligibility criteria specified advanced solid malignancies devoid of tumor-infiltrating lymphocytes. In this sample, this clonotype turned up a few times. This CDR3 has 13 residues. Trimming removed 0 bases at V and 7 bases at J, with 7 bases between. Germline V CDR1 and CDR2: DFQATT, SNEGSKA (reference sequence).

The sequence derives from a male donor with prostate cancer. The chain recombines TRBV20-1 with TRBJ1-6, with D unresolved. The sequencing used PBMCs, collected before treatment. The CDR3 DNA follows: TGCAGTGCTAGAGAACAGAGAAATTCACCCCTCCACTTT. This gives the protein CSAREQRNSPLHF.